Each of the 14 T cell receptor beta chains below was sequenced from the same sample in a study of blood T cell repertoires in COVID-19 (dated by TCRdb to the early 2020s). The library came from the immunoSEQ multiplex PCR assay. TCRdb's version of the immuneACCESS table is confined to in-frame rearrangements and falls short of the full clone set. An unresolved V gene accounts for under half of the shortfall where checked; the remainder is of unknown origin. In this sample the table shows 95,000 to 150,000 clones, roughly four fifths of which occur a single time. In total, the top ten clones hold 4% to 5% of the sample. What was sequenced was peripheral blood. The receptors stem from a woman in her 70s with acute or convalescent COVID-19.

The chain combines TRBV5-1 with TRBJ2-2; 7 bases are shared with TRBD1. Per the germline V gene, CDR1 is SGHRS and CDR2 is YFSETQ. The CDR3 runs to 14 residues. Trimming cost V 9 bases and J 2 bases; bases outside gene matches: 7. CDR3 nucleotides: TGCGCCACAAACAGGGGCGACAACACCGGGGAGCTGTTTTTT. The encoded protein is CATNRGDNTGELFF.

This clone was seen just once. The chain combines TRBV7-2 with TRBJ2-1, with 9 bases that match TRBD2. The V segment lost 1 base and the J segment 7 bases; nucleotides outside the gene matches: 2. CDR3 length equals 14 residues. CDR1 is SGHTA, CDR2 FQGNSA, per germline. This CDR3 is CASSLVSGGNEQFF. Here the CDR3 DNA reads TGTGCCAGCAGCTTAGTTAGCGGGGGTAATGAGCAGTTCTTC.

The V call is TRBV7-2, the J call TRBJ2-7, with D unresolved. CDR1 is SGHTA and CDR2 is FQGNSA in the germline V gene. The CDR3 covers 13 residues. Trimming removed 0 bases at V and 3 bases at J, with 6 bases between. CDR3 region: CASSLAHGYEQYF. CDR3 nucleotides: TGTGCCAGCAGCTTAGCCCACGGCTACGAGCAGTACTTC. The full variable domain, completed using reference TRBV7-2 and TRBJ2-7, is GAGVSQSPSNKVTEKGKDVELRCDPISGHTALYWYRQSLGQGLEFLIYFQGNSAPDKSGLPSDRFSAERTGGSVSTLTIQRTQQEDSAVYLCASSLAHGYEQYFGPGTRLTVT.

The chain joins TRBV2 to TRBJ2-3, with D unresolved. CDR3 length: 10 amino acids. Germline assignment: CDR1 SNHLY and CDR2 FYNNEI. Trimming cost V 8 bases and J 4 bases, with 4 bases left between them. The CDR3 here is CASGADTQYF. The CDR3 DNA reads TGTGCCAGCGGAGCAGATACGCAGTATTTT. Together with reference TRBV2 and TRBJ2-3, the CDR3 gives the full variable domain: EPEVTQTPSHQVTQMGQEVILRCVPISNHLYFYWYRQILGQKVEFLVSFYNNEISEKSEIFDDQFSVERPDGSNFTLKIRSTKLEDSAMYFCASGADTQYFGPGTRLTVL.

This clone has a handful of counts. The chain joins TRBV4-3 to TRBJ1-1, with a possible D match to TRBD1 (5 bases). CDR3 size: 15 residues. V lost 0 bases to trimming and J lost 11 bases, with 19 bases between them. The germline gives CDR1 LGHNA, CDR2 YSLEER. CDR3 loop: CASSQDNKLKGHAFF. CDR3 bases: TGCGCCAGCAGCCAAGATAATAAACTAAAGGGGCATGCTTTCTTT.

This CDR3 is CASRRANEKLFF. CDR3 in DNA: TGTGCCAGCCGACGGGCTAATGAAAAACTGTTTTTT. The V gene is TRBV6-6, the J gene TRBJ1-4; D ambiguous. The CDR3 covers 12 residues. The V end was cut by 8 bases, the J end by 3 bases, with 7 bases between. Germline loops: CDR1 MNHNY, CDR2 SVGAGI (reference sequence).

V gene TRBV29-1 combines with J gene TRBJ2-5, with D possibly being TRBD1 (6 bases). The CDR3 spans 14 residues. V shed 6 bases and J shed 0 bases, with 14 bases lying between them. Germline values: CDR1 SQVTM, CDR2 ANQGSEA. CDR3 residues: CSVGPGTYQETQYF. In DNA form, the CDR3 reads TGCAGCGTGGGACCCGGGACATACCAAGAGACCCAGTACTTC.

The chain is built from TRBV7-4 and TRBJ1-4; D is unclear. This CDR3 comprises 12 residues. V was trimmed by 8 bases and J by 5 bases, leaving 9 bases between them. The V gene's germline CDR1 is SGHVT and CDR2 SQSDAQ. The CDR3 DNA is TGTGCCAGCGTGGAGAAGAATGAAAAACTGTTTTTT. As protein: CASVEKNEKLFF. The full variable domain, in which reference TRBV7-4 and TRBJ1-4 provide the parts outside the CDR3, is GAGVSQSPRYKVAKRGRDVALRCDSISGHVTLYWYRQTLGQGSEVLTYSQSDAQRDKSGRPSGRFSAERPERSVSTLKIQRTEQGDSAVYLCASVEKNEKLFFGSGTQLSVL.

A single count supports this clone. V usage is TRBV5-5 and J usage is TRBJ1-2, with TRBD1 matching 11 bases. Per the germline V gene, CDR1 is SGHKS and CDR2 is YYEKEE (reference sequence). The CDR3 extends over 15 amino acids. Trimming took 4 bases from V and 7 from J; bases not matched to a gene: 9. CDR3 sequence reads: CASSPNGQGAFGYTF. CDR3 in DNA: TGTGCCAGCAGCCCCAACGGACAGGGGGCATTTGGCTACACCTTC.

The chain joins TRBV3-1 (or the pseudogene TRBV3-2) to TRBJ2-7, with TRBD2 matching over 10 bases. The CDR3 is 15 residues long. Germline V gene lookup returns CDR1 LGHDT and CDR2 YNNKEL (reference sequence). Trimming removed 6 bases from V and 1 base from J; junction bases left unmatched: 6. The CDR3 DNA follows: TGTGCCAGCAGAGGTCCACTAGCGGGGTCCTACGAGCAGTACTTC. Its protein is CASRGPLAGSYEQYF.

In DNA, the CDR3 is TGTGCCAGCAGCTTACGCACCTTAATTCAGGGTGGAGGGACTGAAGCTTTCTTT. Translation: CASSLRTLIQGGGTEAFF. The chain is built from TRBV7-2 and TRBJ1-1; tentatively, D is TRBD1 (5 bases). The CDR3 contains 18 residues. With 2 bases removed from V and 5 bases from J, the gap between germline ends came to 24 bases. Germline lookup yields CDR1 SGHTA and CDR2 FQGNSA. Drawing the rest from reference TRBV7-2 and TRBJ1-1, the complete variable domain is GAGVSQSPSNKVTEKGKDVELRCDPISGHTALYWYRQSLGQGLEFLIYFQGNSAPDKSGLPSDRFSAERTGGSVSTLTIQRTQQEDSAVYLCASSLRTLIQGGGTEAFFGQGTRLTVV.

The chain is built from TRBV10-2 and TRBJ1-4, with 9 positions matching TRBD1. Germline trimming cut 1 base from V and 7 bases from J; bases unmatched to any gene: 4. The CDR3 is 15 amino acids. Germline CDR1 and CDR2: WSHSY and SAAADI. CDR3 in amino acids: CASSEFGTGFEKLFF. CDR3 coding DNA: TGCGCCAGCAGTGAGTTCGGGACAGGGTTTGAAAAACTGTTTTTT.

V gene TRBV29-1 combines with J gene TRBJ2-3, with D possibly TRBD1 on 6 matching bases. There are 12 residues in the CDR3. The V and J ends lost 5 bases and 10 bases respectively, with 16 bases between them. CDR1 is SQVTM, CDR2 ANQGSEA, per germline. The CDR3 nucleotides are TGCAGCGTTCCGCCCGAGGGGGAGCCGCAGTATTTT. It translates to CSVPPEGEPQYF.

The gene calls are TRBV12-3 or TRBV12-4 and TRBJ1-2; TRBD1 matches 8 bases. CDR3 size: 12 residues. J gave up 7 bases and V 4 bases, and 2 bases lay outside the gene matches. The CDR3 coding sequence is TGTGCCAGCAGTTCAGGGGGCCTTGGCTACACCTTC. Amino acid sequence: CASSSGGLGYTF.